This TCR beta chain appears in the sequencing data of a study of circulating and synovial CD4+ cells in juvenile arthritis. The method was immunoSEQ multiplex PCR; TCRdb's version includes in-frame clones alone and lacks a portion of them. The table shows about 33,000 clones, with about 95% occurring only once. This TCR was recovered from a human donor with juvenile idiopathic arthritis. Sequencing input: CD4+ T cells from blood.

CDR3 in amino acids: CASSFGRGSYEQYF. CDR3 nucleotide sequence: TGTGCCAGCAGTTTTGGGCGGGGGAGCTACGAGCAGTACTTC. This chain uses TRBV28 with TRBJ2-7; 7 bases agree with TRBD2. The CDR3 consists of 14 residues. V lost 3 bases and J lost 3; bases outside the gene matches: 5. Germline loops: CDR1 MDHEN, CDR2 SYDVKM. Based on the CDR3 plus reference TRBV28 and TRBJ2-7, the full variable domain is DVKVTQSSRYLVKRTGEKVFLECVQDMDHENMFWYRQDPGLGLRLIYFSYDVKMKEKGDIPEGYSVSREKKERFSLILESASTNQTSMYLCASSFGRGSYEQYFGPGTRLTVT.